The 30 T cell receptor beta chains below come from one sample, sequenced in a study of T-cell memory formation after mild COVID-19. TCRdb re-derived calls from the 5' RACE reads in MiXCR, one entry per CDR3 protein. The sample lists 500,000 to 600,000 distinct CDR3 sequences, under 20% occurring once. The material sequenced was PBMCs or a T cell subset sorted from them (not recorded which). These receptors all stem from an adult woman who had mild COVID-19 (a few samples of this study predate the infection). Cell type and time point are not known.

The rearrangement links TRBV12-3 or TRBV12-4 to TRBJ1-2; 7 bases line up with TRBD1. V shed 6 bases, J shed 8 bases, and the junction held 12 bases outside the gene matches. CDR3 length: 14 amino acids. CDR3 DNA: TGTGCCAGCAGAATGGACAGGAGCGTGGGCGGCTACACCTTC. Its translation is CASRMDRSVGGYTF.

The CDR3 region has the DNA TGTGCCAGCAGTGAAAGGGGGAACACCGGGGAGCTGTTTTTT. Residues: CASSERGNTGELFF. The gene calls are TRBV6-1 and TRBJ2-2; a possible D gene is TRBD1 (5 bases). The CDR3 consists of 14 residues. The V gene lost 2 bases and the J gene lost 1 base, with 5 bases spanning the gap. The germline V gene encodes CDR1 MNHNS and CDR2 SASEGT.

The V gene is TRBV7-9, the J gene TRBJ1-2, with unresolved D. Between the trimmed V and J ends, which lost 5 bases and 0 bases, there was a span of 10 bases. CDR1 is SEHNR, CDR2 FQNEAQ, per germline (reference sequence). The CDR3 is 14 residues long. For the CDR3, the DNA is TGTGCCAGCAGCCCCCGGGCAGCTAACTATGGCTACACCTTC. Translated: CASSPRAANYGYTF.

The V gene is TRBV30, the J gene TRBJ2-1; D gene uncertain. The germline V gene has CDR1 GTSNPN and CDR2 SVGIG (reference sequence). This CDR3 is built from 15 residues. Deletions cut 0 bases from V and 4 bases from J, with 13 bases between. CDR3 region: CAWSVRSTLYNEQFF. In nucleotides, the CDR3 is TGTGCCTGGAGTGTACGGTCTACCCTATACAATGAGCAGTTCTTC.

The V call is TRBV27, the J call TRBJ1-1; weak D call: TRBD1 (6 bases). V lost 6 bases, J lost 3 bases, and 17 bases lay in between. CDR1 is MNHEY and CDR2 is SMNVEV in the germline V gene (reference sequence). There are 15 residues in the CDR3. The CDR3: CASRSPQGMDTEAFF. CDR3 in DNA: TGTGCCAGCAGATCACCGCAGGGGATGGACACTGAAGCTTTCTTT.

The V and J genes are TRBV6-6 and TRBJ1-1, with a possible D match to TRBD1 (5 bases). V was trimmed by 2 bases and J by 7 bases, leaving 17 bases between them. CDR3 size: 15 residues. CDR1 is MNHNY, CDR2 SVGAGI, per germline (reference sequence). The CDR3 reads CASSYGRDFPLEAFF. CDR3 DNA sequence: TGTGCCAGCAGTTACGGCAGGGACTTCCCGCTTGAAGCTTTCTTT.

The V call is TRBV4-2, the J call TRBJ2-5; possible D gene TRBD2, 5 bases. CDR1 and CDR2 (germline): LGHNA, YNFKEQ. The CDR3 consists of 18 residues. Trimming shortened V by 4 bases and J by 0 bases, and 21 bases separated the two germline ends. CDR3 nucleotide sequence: TGTGCCAGCAGCCGTATGCCATTAGGAGGCACCAACCAAGAGACCCAGTACTTC. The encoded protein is CASSRMPLGGTNQETQYF.

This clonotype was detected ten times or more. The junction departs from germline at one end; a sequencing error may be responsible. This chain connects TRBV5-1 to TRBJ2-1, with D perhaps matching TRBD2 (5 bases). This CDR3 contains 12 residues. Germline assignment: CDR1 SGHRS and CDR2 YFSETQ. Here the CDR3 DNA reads TGTGCCAGCAGCTTAGGACTTAATGAGCAGTTCTTC. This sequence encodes CASSLGLNEQFF.

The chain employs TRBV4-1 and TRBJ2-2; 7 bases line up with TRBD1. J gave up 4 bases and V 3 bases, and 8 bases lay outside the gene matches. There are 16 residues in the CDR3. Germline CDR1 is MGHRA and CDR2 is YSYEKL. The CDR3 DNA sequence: TGCGCCAGCAGCCAGCTGATCGGACAGGCCACCGGGGAGCTGTTTTTT. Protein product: CASSQLIGQATGELFF.

The CDR3 region has the DNA TGCGCCAGCAGGGTGTCCGGGACAGAAAATTCACCCCTCCACTTT. Its translation is CASRVSGTENSPLHF. The chain links TRBV5-1 to TRBJ1-6; 7 bases agree with TRBD1. This CDR3 spans 15 amino acids. The germline CDR1 and CDR2 sequences are SGHRS and YFSETQ. The trim removed 5 bases at V and 7 bases at J, leaving 9 bases unmatched.

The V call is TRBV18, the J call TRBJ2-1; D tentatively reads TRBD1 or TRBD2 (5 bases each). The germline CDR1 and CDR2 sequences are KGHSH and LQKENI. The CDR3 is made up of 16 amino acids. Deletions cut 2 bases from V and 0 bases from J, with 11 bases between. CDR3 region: CASSPSAGSSYNEQFF. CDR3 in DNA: TGTGCCAGCTCACCATCGGCAGGGAGCTCCTACAATGAGCAGTTCTTC.

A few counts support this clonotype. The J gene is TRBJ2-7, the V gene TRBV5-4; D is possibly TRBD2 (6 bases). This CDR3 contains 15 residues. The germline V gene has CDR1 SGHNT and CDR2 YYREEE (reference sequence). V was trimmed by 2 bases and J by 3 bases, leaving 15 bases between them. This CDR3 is CASSFPGTRVYEQYF. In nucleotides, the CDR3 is TGTGCCAGCAGCTTCCCCGGGACTCGTGTCTACGAGCAGTACTTC.

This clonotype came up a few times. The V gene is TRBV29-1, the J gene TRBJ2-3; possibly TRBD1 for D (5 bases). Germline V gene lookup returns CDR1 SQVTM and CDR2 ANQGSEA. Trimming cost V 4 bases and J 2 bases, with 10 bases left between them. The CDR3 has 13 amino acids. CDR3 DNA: TGCAGCGTTGGGGGCAGGGTCACAGATACGCAGTATTTT. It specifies CSVGGRVTDTQYF.

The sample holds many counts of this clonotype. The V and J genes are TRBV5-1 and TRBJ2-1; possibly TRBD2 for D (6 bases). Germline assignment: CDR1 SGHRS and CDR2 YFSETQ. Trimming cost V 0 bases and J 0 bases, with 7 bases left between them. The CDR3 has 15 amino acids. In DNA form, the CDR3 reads TGCGCCAGCAGCTTGGTGGGGGGCTCCTACAATGAGCAGTTCTTC. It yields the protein CASSLVGGSYNEQFF. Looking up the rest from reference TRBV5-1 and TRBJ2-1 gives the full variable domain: KAGVTQTPRYLIKTRGQQVTLSCSPISGHRSVSWYQQTPGQGLQFLFEYFSETQRNKGNFPGRFSGRQFSNSRSEMNVSTLELGDSALYLCASSLVGGSYNEQFFGPGTRLTVL.

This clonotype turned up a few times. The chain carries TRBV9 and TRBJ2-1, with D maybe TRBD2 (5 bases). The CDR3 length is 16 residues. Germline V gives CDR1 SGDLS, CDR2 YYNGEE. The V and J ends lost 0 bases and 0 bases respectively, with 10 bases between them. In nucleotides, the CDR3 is TGTGCCAGCAGCGTAGACTGGGAGAGCTCCTACAATGAGCAGTTCTTC. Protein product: CASSVDWESSYNEQFF.

As DNA, the CDR3 is TGTGCCAGCAGCAAAGAAGGCAGGGAAGCCTACGAGCAGTACTTC. This sequence encodes CASSKEGREAYEQYF. The chain combines TRBV21-1 with TRBJ2-7; TRBD1 is taken as the D call from the table, unchecked against the DNA. TRBV21-1 represents a pseudogene. The CDR3 loop spans 15 amino acids.

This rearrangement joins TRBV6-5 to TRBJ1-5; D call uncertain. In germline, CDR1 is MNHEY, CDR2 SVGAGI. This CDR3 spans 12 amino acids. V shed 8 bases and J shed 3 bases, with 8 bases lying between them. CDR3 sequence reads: CASGGPNQPQHF. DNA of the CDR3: TGTGCCAGCGGCGGACCCAATCAGCCCCAGCATTTT.

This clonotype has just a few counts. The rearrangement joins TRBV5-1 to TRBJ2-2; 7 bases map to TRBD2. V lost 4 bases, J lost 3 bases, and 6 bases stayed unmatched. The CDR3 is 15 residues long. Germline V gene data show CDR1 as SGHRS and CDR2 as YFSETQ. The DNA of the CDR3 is TGCGCCAGCAGCGTCCTAGCGGACGACACCGGGGAGCTGTTTTTT. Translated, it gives CASSVLADDTGELFF.

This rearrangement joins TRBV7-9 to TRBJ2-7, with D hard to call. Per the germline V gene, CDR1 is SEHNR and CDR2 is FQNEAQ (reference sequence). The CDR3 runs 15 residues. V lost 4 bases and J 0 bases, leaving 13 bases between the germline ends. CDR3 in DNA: TGTGCCAGCAGCTCCCCGAGACACCGCTCCTACGAGCAGTACTTC. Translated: CASSSPRHRSYEQYF.

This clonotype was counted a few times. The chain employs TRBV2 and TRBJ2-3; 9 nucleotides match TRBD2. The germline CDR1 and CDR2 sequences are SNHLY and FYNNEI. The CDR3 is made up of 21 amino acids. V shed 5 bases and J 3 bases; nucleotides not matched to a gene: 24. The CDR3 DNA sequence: TGTGCCAGCAGTCTCACGGGACAGTCAGGCCCTTTAGCGGGAGCTACAGATACGCAGTATTTT. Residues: CASSLTGQSGPLAGATDTQYF.

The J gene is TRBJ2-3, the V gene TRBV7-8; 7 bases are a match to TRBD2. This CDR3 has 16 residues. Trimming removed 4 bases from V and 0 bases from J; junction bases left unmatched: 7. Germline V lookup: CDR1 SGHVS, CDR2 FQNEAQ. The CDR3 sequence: CASSSRDYPSTDTQYF. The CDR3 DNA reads TGTGCCAGCAGCTCCCGGGACTACCCTAGCACAGATACGCAGTATTTT. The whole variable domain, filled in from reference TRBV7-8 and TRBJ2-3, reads GAGVSQSPRYKVAKRGQDVALRCDPISGHVSLFWYQQALGQGPEFLTYFQNEAQLDKSGLPSDRFFAERPEGSVSTLKIQRTQQEDSAVYLCASSSRDYPSTDTQYFGPGTRLTVL.

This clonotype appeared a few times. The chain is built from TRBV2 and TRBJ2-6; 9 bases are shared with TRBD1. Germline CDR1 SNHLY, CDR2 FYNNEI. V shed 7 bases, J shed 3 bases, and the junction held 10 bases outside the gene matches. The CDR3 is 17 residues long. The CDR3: CASNPGQGIVGANVLTF. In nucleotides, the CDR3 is TGTGCCAGCAATCCGGGACAGGGAATTGTTGGGGCCAACGTCCTGACTTTC.

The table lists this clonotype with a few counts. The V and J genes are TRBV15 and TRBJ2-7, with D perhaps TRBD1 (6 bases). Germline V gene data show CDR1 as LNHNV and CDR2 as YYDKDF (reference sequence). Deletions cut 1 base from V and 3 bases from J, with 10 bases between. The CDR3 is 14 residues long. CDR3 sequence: CATSRGSTGYEQYF. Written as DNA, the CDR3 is TGTGCCACCAGCAGAGGTTCGACAGGCTACGAGCAGTACTTC. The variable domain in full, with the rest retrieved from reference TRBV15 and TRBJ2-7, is DAMVIQNPRYQVTQFGKPVTLSCSQTLNHNVMYWYQQKSSQAPKLLFHYYDKDFNNEADTPDNFQSRRPNTSFCFLDIRSPGLGDTAMYLCATSRGSTGYEQYFGPGTRLTVT.

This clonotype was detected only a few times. CDR3 sequence reads: CASSTTSGGRKETQYF. The CDR3 DNA reads TGTGCCAGCAGTACGACTAGCGGGGGCCGTAAAGAGACCCAGTACTTC. The chain combines TRBV12-3 or TRBV12-4 with TRBJ2-5; 12 bases line up with TRBD2. The CDR3 loop spans 16 amino acids. The ends lost 5 bases at V and 3 bases at J; junction bases unmatched: 7.

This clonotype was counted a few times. CDR3 bases: TGTGCCAGCAGTTTGATGGGGTTGGCTACCGAGCAGTACTTC. This translates into CASSLMGLATEQYF. The chain has TRBV27 and TRBJ2-7; no firm D call. Trimming shortened V by 3 bases and J by 6 bases, and 15 bases separated the two germline ends. CDR3 length: 14 amino acids. CDR1 is MNHEY, CDR2 SMNVEV, per germline (reference sequence).

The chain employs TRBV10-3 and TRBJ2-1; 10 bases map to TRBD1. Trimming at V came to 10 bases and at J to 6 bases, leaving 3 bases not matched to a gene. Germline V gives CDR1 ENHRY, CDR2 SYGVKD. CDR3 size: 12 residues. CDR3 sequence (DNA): TGTGCCAACCGGACAGGGGGCAATGAGCAGTTCTTC. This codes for CANRTGGNEQFF.

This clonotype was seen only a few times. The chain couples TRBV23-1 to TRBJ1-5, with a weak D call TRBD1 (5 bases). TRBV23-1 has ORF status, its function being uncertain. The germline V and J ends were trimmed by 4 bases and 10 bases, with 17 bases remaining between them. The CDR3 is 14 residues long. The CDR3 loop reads CASSPWDGGCPQHF. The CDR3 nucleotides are TGCGCCAGCAGTCCGTGGGACGGGGGTTGTCCCCAGCATTTT.

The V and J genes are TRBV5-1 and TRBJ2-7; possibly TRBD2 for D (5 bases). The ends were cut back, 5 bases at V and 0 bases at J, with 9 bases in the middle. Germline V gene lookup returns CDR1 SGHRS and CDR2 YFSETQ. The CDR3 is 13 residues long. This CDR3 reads CASRRESSYEQYF. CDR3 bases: TGCGCCAGCAGAAGGGAGAGCTCCTACGAGCAGTACTTC.

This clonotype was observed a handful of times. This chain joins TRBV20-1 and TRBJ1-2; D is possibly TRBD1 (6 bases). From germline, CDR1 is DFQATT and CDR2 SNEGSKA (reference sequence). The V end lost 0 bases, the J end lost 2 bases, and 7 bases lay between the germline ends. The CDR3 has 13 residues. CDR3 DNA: TGCAGTGCTAGAGAGGACAGAAACTATGGCTACACCTTC. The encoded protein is CSAREDRNYGYTF.

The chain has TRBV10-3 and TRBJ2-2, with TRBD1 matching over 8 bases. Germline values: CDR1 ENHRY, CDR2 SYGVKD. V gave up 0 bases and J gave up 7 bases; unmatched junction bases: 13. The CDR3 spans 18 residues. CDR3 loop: CAISESAGLQGANGELFF. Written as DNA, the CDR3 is TGTGCCATCAGTGAGTCCGCGGGCCTTCAGGGGGCCAACGGGGAGCTGTTTTTT.